A single sample is the source of the 15 T cell receptor beta chains below, sequenced in a study of molecular identifiers for immune sequencing clone quantification. Using its own MiXCR run on the PCR reads, TCRdb lists one record per CDR3 protein. The data hold about 320,000 distinct CDR3 sequences, with roughly a quarter observed a single time. Specimen: naive CD8+ T cells from blood, with Jurkat cell RNA spiked in. Subset described: FACS-sorted CD8+CD4-CCR7+CD45RA+ naive T cells. The receptors were gathered from a human donor in good health. Some libraries in this study had Jurkat cell RNA spiked in.

This clonotype was detected many times. The rearrangement uses TRBV14 and TRBJ2-7; D unclear. Trimming took off 1 base at V and 4 bases at J, with 5 bases between the two ends. Germline V lookup: CDR1 SGHDN, CDR2 FVKESK. CDR3 size: 12 residues. DNA for the CDR3: TGTGCCAGCAGCCAAGTACTTTACGAGCAGTACTTC. It encodes CASSQVLYEQYF.

Only a few counts were recorded for this clonotype. V gene TRBV5-8 combines with J gene TRBJ2-3; D gene unclear. The V gene's germline CDR1 is SGHTS and CDR2 YDEGEE. The CDR3 loop spans 13 amino acids. V was trimmed by 4 bases and J by 2 bases, leaving 8 bases between them. The CDR3 nucleotides are TGTGCCAGCAGCAGGCTCCCCACAGATACGCAGTATTTT. Residues: CASSRLPTDTQYF.

This clonotype has a count of ten or more. This chain connects TRBV18 to TRBJ2-3, with D uncertain. Trimming removed 3 bases from V and 2 bases from J, with 9 bases in between. Germline V CDR1 and CDR2: KGHSH, LQKENI. The CDR3 runs 14 residues. CDR3 sequence (DNA): TGTGCCAGCTCACCGCCTCCACCCACAGATACGCAGTATTTT. Amino acid sequence: CASSPPPPTDTQYF.

This clonotype has just a few counts. The chain employs TRBV4-3 and TRBJ1-1; no clear D gene. The V and J ends lost 0 bases and 2 bases respectively, with 10 bases between them. This CDR3 region has 15 residues. Germline CDR1 is LGHNA and CDR2 is YSLEER. The CDR3 region is CASSQDYRVNTEAFF. In DNA form, the CDR3 reads TGCGCCAGCAGCCAAGATTACCGAGTAAACACTGAAGCTTTCTTT.

There are many counts of this clonotype. The CDR3 region is CSARDRDYNEQFF. CDR3 coding DNA: TGCAGTGCTAGAGACAGGGATTACAATGAGCAGTTCTTC. V is TRBV20-1 and J is TRBJ2-1; a weak D match, TRBD1 (5 bases). Trimming cost V 0 bases and J 4 bases, with 7 bases left between them. The CDR3 sequence is 13 residues long. Germline CDR1 is DFQATT and CDR2 is SNEGSKA (reference sequence).

Concerning this clonotype: Just one base apart from a much larger clone, this may be a read error. The genes are TRBV7-6 and TRBJ2-7; D remains unclear. Germline-derived CDR1 and CDR2 are SGHVS and FNYEAQ. There are 14 residues in the CDR3. The ends were cut back, 4 bases at V and 7 bases at J, with 17 bases in the middle. The CDR3 reads CASSSPVRFWEQYF. The DNA of the CDR3 is TGTGCCAGCAGCTCCCCTGTCAGATTTTGGGAGCAGTACTTC.

Details on this clonotype: This may stem from a read error, because a much larger clone lies one nucleotide away. The gene calls are TRBV4-1 and TRBJ2-1; possibly TRBD2 for D (5 bases). Germline CDR1 is MGHRA and CDR2 is YSYEKL. The CDR3 is 16 amino acids. The CDR3 DNA reads as TGCGCCAGCAGCCAAGATTCGGGATATACCTACAATGAGCGGTTCTTC. Translated: CASSQDSGYTYNERFF.

The V gene is TRBV13, the J gene TRBJ1-2; D gene uncertain. CDR1 and CDR2 (germline): PRHDT, FYEKMQ (reference sequence). V was pared by 3 bases and J by 7 bases, with 9 bases between. CDR3 length equals 12 residues. The CDR3 loop reads CASSLEGCGYTF. Written as DNA, the CDR3 is TGTGCCAGCAGCTTGGAGGGTTGTGGCTACACCTTC. The variable domain in full, with the rest retrieved from reference TRBV13 and TRBJ1-2, is AAGVIQSPRHLIKEKRETATLKCYPIPRHDTVYWYQQGPGQDPQFLISFYEKMQSDKGSIPDRFSAQQFSDYHSELNMSSLELGDSALYFCASSLEGCGYTFGSGTRLTVV.

This clonotype was observed a handful of times. The V gene is TRBV30, the J gene TRBJ2-7; 10 nucleotides agree with TRBD1. J gave up 2 bases and V 5 bases, and 6 bases lay outside the gene matches. CDR1 is GTSNPN, CDR2 SVGIG, per germline (reference sequence). The CDR3 contains 14 residues. The CDR3, as DNA: TGTGCCTGGGGATCCGGGACAGGGGCCTACGAGCAGTACTTC. It specifies CAWGSGTGAYEQYF. The variable domain in full, with the rest retrieved from reference TRBV30 and TRBJ2-7, is SQTIHQWPATLVQPVGSPLSLECTVEGTSNPNLYWYRQAAGRGLQLLFYSVGIGQISSEVPQNLSASRPQDRQFILSSKKLLLSDSGFYLCAWGSGTGAYEQYFGPGTRLTVT.

The chain uses TRBV20-1 and TRBJ2-1; 13 bases fit TRBD2. The V gene end was trimmed by 1 base and the J gene end by 4 bases; junction bases not matched to a gene: 16. Germline-derived CDR1 and CDR2 are DFQATT and SNEGSKA (reference sequence). CDR3 length equals 20 residues. Written as DNA, the CDR3 is TGCAGTGCTAGAGCTCCATTGACTAGCGGGAGGCCGAAGACGTACAATGAGCAGTTCTTC. It specifies CSARAPLTSGRPKTYNEQFF.

The J gene is TRBJ2-1, the V gene TRBV7-2; D possibly corresponds to TRBD1 (5 bases). The germline CDR1 and CDR2 sequences are SGHTA and FQGNSA. Trimming left V 3 bases short and J 6 bases short, with 15 bases between. This CDR3 comprises 15 residues. The CDR3 coding sequence is TGTGCCAGCAGCTTTGTCCCAGGGCGGACCAATGAGCAGTTCTTC. This gives the protein CASSFVPGRTNEQFF.

The table lists this clonotype with many counts. V gene TRBV30 combines with J gene TRBJ2-7, with 9 nucleotides matching TRBD1. There are 14 residues in the CDR3. The trim removed 5 bases at V and 1 base at J, leaving 6 bases unmatched. Germline-derived CDR1 and CDR2 are GTSNPN and SVGIG (reference sequence). CDR3 in DNA: TGTGCCTGGTCGGACAGGGGCTTATCCTACGAGCAGTACTTC. It translates to CAWSDRGLSYEQYF.

V and J are TRBV2 and TRBJ2-3; D is unresolved. The V gene's germline CDR1 is SNHLY and CDR2 FYNNEI. Trimming cost V 0 bases and J 0 bases, with 10 bases left between them. CDR3 length equals 16 residues. CDR3 sequence (DNA): TGTGCCAGCAGTGAAGCGCTTGACGGGAGCACAGATACGCAGTATTTT. Amino acid sequence: CASSEALDGSTDTQYF.

Comments on this clonotype: A much larger clonotype is one base distant, so this may be a read error. J is TRBJ2-1 and V is TRBV7-3; 7 positions agree with TRBD1. CDR1 and CDR2 (germline): SGHTA, FQGTGA. This CDR3 region has 17 residues. As DNA, the CDR3 is TGTGCCAGCAGCTTAGGATTCCGGGACAGTTCCTACAATGAGCAGGTCTTC. Its translation: CASSLGFRDSSYNEQVF.

Only a few counts were recorded for this clonotype. V and J are TRBV28 and TRBJ2-7; D ambiguous. This CDR3 contains 15 residues. Germline V CDR1 and CDR2: MDHEN, SYDVKM. Trimming left V 3 bases short and J 3 bases short, with 15 bases between. CDR3: CASSFRGTRSYEQYF. For the CDR3, the DNA is TGTGCCAGCAGTTTCCGTGGAACCAGGAGCTACGAGCAGTACTTC.